The clone carrying this TCR beta chain was detected ten times or more. The data belong to a study of blood T cells in healthy people across ages. The germline CDR1 and CDR2 sequences are LNHDA and SQIVND (reference sequence). The V gene lost 9 bases and the J gene lost 3 bases, with 23 bases spanning the gap. This CDR3 region has 16 residues. A J-beta primer mix and a sample-barcoded 5' primer were used in a second PCR of about 6 to 12 cycles. TCRdb processed the 5' RACE reads anew with MiXCR; each CDR3 protein has one entry. The sample lists about 840,000 distinct CDR3 sequences; 25% to 35% were seen once. The same specimen was also included in a second study, on T cells of mothers and their children. This second study notes: Every mother supplied over 10 million TCR beta CDR3 reads and every child about 3 million.

The receptor was derived from a woman between 40 and 55 years old in good health. The sequenced material came from blood. The rearrangement uses TRBV19 and TRBJ1-1, with D perhaps matching TRBD1 (5 bases). CDR3 in amino acids: CASQRWQFLGDTEAFF. CDR3 nucleotide sequence: TGTGCCAGCCAGAGATGGCAATTCTTGGGGGACACTGAAGCTTTCTTT.